This T cell receptor (beta chain) was documented in a study of blood T cell repertoires in COVID-19. Study at large: Acute and convalescent COVID-19 specimens originated in the United States, Italy and Spain. The cDNA or gDNA used as material had been derived from T cells, B-cell-depleted T cells, or PBMCs.

This CDR3 is built from 15 residues. V lost 4 bases to trimming and J lost 3 bases; unmatched junction nucleotides: 9. Germline V CDR1 and CDR2: LGHDT, YNNKEL (reference sequence). Method: immunoSEQ multiplex PCR; TCRdb's copy keeps in-frame clones and lacks some. The table has a few hundred thousand clones, less than 90% seen once. The TCR comes from a man younger than 45 with active or convalescent COVID-19. Sequencing input: peripheral blood. J is TRBJ2-7 and V is TRBV3-1 (or the pseudogene TRBV3-2); 7 nucleotides agree with TRBD2. CDR3 sequence reads: CASSRDGGNYYEQYF. CDR3 in DNA: TGTGCCAGCAGCCGGGACGGGGGGAATTACTACGAGCAGTACTTC.